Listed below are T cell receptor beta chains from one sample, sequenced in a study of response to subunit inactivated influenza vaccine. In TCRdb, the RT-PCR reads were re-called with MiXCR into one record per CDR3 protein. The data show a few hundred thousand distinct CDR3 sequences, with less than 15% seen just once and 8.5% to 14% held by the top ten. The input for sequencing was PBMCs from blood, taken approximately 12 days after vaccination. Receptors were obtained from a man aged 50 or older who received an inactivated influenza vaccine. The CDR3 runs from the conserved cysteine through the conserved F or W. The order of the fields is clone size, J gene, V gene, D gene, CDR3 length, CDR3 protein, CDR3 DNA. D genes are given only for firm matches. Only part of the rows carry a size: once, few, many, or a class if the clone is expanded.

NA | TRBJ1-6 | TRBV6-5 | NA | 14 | CASSYTGRNSPLHF | TGTGCCAGCAGTTACACCGGGAGAAATTCACCCCTCCACTTT
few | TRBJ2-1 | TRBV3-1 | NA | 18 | CASSQGGALRGSYNEQFF | TGTGCCAGCAGCCAAGGAGGGGCGCTGAGGGGGTCCTACAATGAGCAGTTCTTC
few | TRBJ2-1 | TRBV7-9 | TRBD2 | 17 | CASSLISGRGAYNEQFF | TGTGCCAGCAGCCTCATTAGCGGGAGAGGCGCCTACAATGAGCAGTTCTTC
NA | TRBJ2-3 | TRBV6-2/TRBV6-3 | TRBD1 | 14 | CASSPGTVLNTQYF | TGTGCCAGCAGCCCTGGGACAGTCCTGAATACGCAGTATTTT
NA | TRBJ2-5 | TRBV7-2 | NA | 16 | CASSLASGRGRETQYF | TGTGCCAGCAGCTTAGCTTCTGGGAGGGGGCGGGAGACCCAGTACTTC
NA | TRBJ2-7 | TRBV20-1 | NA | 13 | CSARGGTAYEQYF | TGCAGTGCTAGAGGAGGGACCGCCTACGAGCAGTACTTC
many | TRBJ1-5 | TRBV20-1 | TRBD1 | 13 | CSAKDRAAQPQHF | TGCAGTGCTAAAGACAGGGCAGCTCAGCCCCAGCATTTT
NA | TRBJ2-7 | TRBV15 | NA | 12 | CATSRDLGQQYF | TGTGCCACCAGCAGAGATCTCGGACAGCAGTACTTC
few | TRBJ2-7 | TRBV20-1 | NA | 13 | CSARERGSYEQYF | TGCAGTGCTAGAGAGAGAGGGTCCTACGAGCAGTACTTC
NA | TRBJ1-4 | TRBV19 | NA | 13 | CAGGGGTNEKLFF | TGTGCCGGCGGAGGGGGGACTAATGAAAAACTGTTTTTT
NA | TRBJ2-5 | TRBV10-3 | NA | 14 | CAISDGTKRETQYF | TGTGCCATCAGTGACGGGACAAAGAGAGAGACCCAGTACTTC
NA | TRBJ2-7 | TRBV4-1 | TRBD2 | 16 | CASSQGASGGFYEQYF | TGCGCCAGCAGCCAAGGTGCAAGCGGGGGATTCTACGAGCAGTACTTC
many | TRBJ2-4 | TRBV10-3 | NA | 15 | CAISEDKRRRNIQYF | TGTGCCATCAGTGAGGACAAGCGGCGTCGGAACATTCAGTACTTC
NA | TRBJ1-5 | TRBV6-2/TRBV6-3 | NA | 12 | CASTPGVQPQHF | TGTGCCAGCACACCGGGTGTCCAGCCCCAGCATTTT
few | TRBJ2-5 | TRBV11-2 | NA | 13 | CASSLSASETQYF | TGTGCCAGCAGCTTATCGGCATCCGAGACCCAGTACTTC
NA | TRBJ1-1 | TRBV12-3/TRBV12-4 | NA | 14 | CASSSGVTVTEAFF | TGTGCCAGCAGTTCGGGGGTTACGGTAACTGAAGCTTTCTTT
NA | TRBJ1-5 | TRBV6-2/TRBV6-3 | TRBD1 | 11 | CASSYGTGRHF | TGTGCCAGCAGTTACGGGACAGGGAGGCATTTT
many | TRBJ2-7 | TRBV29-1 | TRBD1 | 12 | CSVEGQGYEQYF | TGCAGCGTTGAGGGACAGGGTTACGAGCAGTACTTC
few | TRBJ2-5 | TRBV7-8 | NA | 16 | CASSLDARQNGETQYF | TGTGCCAGCAGCTTAGATGCGCGCCAAAACGGGGAGACCCAGTACTTC
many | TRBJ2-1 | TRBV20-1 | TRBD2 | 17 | CSARSPWAGVNYNEQFF | TGCAGTGCTAGATCCCCATGGGCGGGAGTGAATTACAATGAGCAGTTCTTC
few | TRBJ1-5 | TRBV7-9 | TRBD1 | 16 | CASSSSGTGYNQPQHF | TGTGCCAGCAGCTCCTCCGGGACAGGGTACAATCAGCCCCAGCATTTT
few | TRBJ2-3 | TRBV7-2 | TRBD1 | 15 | CASSLAVGQTTTQYF | TGTGCCAGCAGCTTAGCGGTGGGACAGACAACAACGCAGTATTTT
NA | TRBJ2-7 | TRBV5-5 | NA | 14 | CASSGTFFNYEQYF | TGTGCCAGCAGCGGGACCTTCTTCAACTACGAGCAGTACTTC
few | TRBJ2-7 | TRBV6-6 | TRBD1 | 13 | CASWDSPAYEQYF | TGTGCCAGTTGGGACAGTCCAGCCTACGAGCAGTACTTC
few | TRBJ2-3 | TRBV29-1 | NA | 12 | CSVLQDTDTQYF | TGCAGCGTTTTACAGGACACAGATACGCAGTATTTT
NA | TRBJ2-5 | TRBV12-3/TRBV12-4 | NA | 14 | CASSFGVLQETQYF | TGTGCCAGCAGTTTCGGGGTCTTACAAGAGACCCAGTACTTC
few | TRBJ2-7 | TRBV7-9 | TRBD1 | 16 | CASSLVPGQSLFGQYF | TGTGCCAGCAGCTTAGTCCCGGGACAGTCCCTATTTGGGCAGTACTTC
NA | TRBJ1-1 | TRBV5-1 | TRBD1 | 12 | CASSFRGLEAFF | TGCGCCAGCAGCTTCAGGGGGCTTGAAGCTTTCTTT
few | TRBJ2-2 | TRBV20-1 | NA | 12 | CSAVAGTGELFF | TGCAGTGCTGTGGCGGGCACCGGGGAGCTGTTTTTT
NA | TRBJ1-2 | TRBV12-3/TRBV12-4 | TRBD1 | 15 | CASSLRPTGGRGYTF | TGTGCCAGCAGTTTACGCCCGACAGGGGGCCGTGGCTACACCTTC
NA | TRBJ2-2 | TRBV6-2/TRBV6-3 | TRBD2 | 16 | CASSYPVGGSTGELFF | TGTGCCAGCAGTTACCCGGTGGGAGGGAGCACCGGGGAGCTGTTTTTT
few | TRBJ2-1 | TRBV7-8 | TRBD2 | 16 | CASSSSLAGGDNEQFF | TGTGCCAGCAGCTCTTCTCTAGCGGGAGGGGACAATGAGCAGTTCTTC
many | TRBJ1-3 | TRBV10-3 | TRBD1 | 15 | CAISGDSFSGNTIYF | TGTGCCATCTCGGGGGACAGCTTCTCTGGAAACACCATATATTTT
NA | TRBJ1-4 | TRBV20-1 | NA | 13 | CSASGPGPEKLFF | TGCAGTGCTAGCGGGCCGGGACCAGAAAAACTGTTTTTT
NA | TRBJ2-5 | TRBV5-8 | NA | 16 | CASSLSWSRPGETQYF | TGTGCCAGCAGCTTGTCCTGGAGTAGGCCAGGGGAGACCCAGTACTTC
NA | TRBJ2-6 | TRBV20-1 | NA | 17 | CSASRGFSASGANVLTF | TGCAGTGCTAGTCGGGGATTTAGCGCCTCTGGGGCCAACGTCCTGACTTTC
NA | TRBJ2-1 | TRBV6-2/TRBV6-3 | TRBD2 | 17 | CASSYPLAGGSYNEQFF | TGTGCCAGCAGTTATCCCCTAGCGGGGGGGTCCTACAATGAGCAGTTCTTC
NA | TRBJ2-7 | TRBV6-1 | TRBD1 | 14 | CASSPDTGGYEQYF | TGTGCCAGCAGTCCCGATACAGGGGGCTACGAGCAGTACTTC
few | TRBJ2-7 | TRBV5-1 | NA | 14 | CASRPGPGFYEQYF | TGCGCCAGCAGGCCCGGGCCAGGATTCTACGAGCAGTACTTC
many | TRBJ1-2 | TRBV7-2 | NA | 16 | CASSAAGGGANYGYTF | TGTGCCAGCAGCGCCGCCGGGGGGGGCGCAAACTATGGCTACACCTTC
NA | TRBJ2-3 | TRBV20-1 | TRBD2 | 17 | CSARPGLAGRRKDTQYF | TGCAGTGCTAGACCGGGACTAGCGGGAAGGCGCAAAGATACGCAGTATTTT
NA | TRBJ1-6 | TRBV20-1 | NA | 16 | CSAMKRGVSYNSPLHF | TGCAGTGCAATGAAAAGGGGGGTCTCCTATAATTCACCCCTCCACTTT
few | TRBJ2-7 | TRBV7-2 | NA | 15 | CASSRIRGGNYEQYF | TGTGCCAGCAGCCGAATCCGGGGTGGAAACTACGAGCAGTACTTC
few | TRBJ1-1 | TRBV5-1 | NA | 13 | CASSLDLVGRVFF | TGCGCCAGCAGCTTGGACCTTGTCGGGAGGGTTTTCTTT
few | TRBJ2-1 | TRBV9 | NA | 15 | CASSVDVGWVNEQFF | TGTGCCAGCAGCGTAGACGTGGGGTGGGTCAATGAGCAGTTCTTC
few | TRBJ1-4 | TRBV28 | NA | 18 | CASSLFSGQYSTNEKLFF | TGTGCCAGCAGTTTGTTTTCCGGACAGTATTCAACTAATGAAAAACTGTTTTTT
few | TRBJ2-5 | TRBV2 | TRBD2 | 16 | CASRVVAGRFQETQYF | TGTGCCAGCAGGGTGGTAGCGGGGCGATTTCAAGAGACCCAGTACTTC
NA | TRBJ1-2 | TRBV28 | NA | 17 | CASSLFNMGPGPDGYTF | TGTGCCAGCAGTTTATTTAATATGGGCCCCGGCCCGGATGGCTACACCTTC
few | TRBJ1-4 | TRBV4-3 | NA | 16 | CASSQSGARTDEKLFF | TGCGCCAGCAGCCAATCGGGGGCTAGGACGGACGAAAAACTGTTTTTT
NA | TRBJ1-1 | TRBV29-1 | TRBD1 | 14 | CSVFGRQGVTEAFF | TGCAGCGTTTTCGGGCGACAGGGAGTCACTGAAGCTTTCTTT
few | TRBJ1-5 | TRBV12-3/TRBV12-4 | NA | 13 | CASSFTIAQPQHF | TGTGCCAGCAGTTTCACAATTGCTCAGCCCCAGCATTTT
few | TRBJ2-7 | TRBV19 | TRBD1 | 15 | CASSIRTGGRNEQYF | TGTGCCAGTAGTATCCGGACAGGGGGAAGGAACGAGCAGTACTTC
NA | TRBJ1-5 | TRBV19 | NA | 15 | CASNEDGTSNQPQHF | TGTGCCAGTAATGAAGACGGGACGAGCAATCAGCCCCAGCATTTT
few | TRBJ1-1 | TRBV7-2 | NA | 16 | CASSLASPGVGTEAFF | TGTGCCAGCAGCTTAGCGTCTCCAGGGGTCGGCACTGAAGCTTTCTTT
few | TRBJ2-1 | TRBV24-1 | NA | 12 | CATGGRGNEQFF | TGTGCCACCGGGGGCCGAGGGAATGAGCAGTTCTTC
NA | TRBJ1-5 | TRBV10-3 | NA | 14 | CAISPRGGLEPQHF | TGTGCCATCAGCCCACGGGGGGGCTTGGAGCCCCAGCATTTT
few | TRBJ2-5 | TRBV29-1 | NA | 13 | CSVGGVLQETQYF | TGCAGCGTTGGAGGGGTACTTCAAGAGACCCAGTACTTC
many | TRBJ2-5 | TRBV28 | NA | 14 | CASSSDGEQETQYF | TGTGCCAGCAGTTCGGACGGAGAGCAAGAGACCCAGTACTTC